Below, 18 T cell receptor beta chains from the same sample are listed, as sequenced in a study of cytomegalovirus exposure and HLA in healthy donors. With 60 Vbeta and 13 Jbeta primers, the PCR was carried out. The repertoire was sequenced with immunoSEQ multiplex PCR; TCRdb's copy has only in-frame clones and lacks some. The sample consists of 150,000 to 200,000 clones, roughly 90% of them appearing once. Sequenced material: PBMCs. These receptors all stem from a woman in her late teens or twenties in good health and CMV-seronegative.

The genes are TRBV28 and TRBJ2-2; 11 nucleotides line up with TRBD2. Germline CDR1 and CDR2: MDHEN and SYDVKM. The CDR3 has 17 amino acids. V lost 7 bases, J lost 1 base, and 8 bases stayed unmatched. CDR3 in DNA: TGTGCCAGCACCCCCTCCGGACTAGCGGGGAACACCGGGGAGCTGTTTTTT. This translates into CASTPSGLAGNTGELFF.

This chain connects TRBV27 to TRBJ2-1, with 9 bases identical to TRBD2. From germline, CDR1 is MNHEY and CDR2 SMNVEV (reference sequence). There are 17 residues in the CDR3. The junction had 11 bases not matched to a gene; V was cut back by 0 bases and J by 8 bases. The CDR3 reads CASSLSPLSGSWYEQFF. CDR3 nucleotide sequence: TGTGCCAGCAGTTTATCCCCCCTTAGCGGGAGTTGGTATGAGCAGTTCTTC.

The gene calls are TRBV27 and TRBJ2-1; weak D call: TRBD1 (6 bases). Trimming pared 5 bases from V and 10 bases from J, leaving 12 bases between. The CDR3 covers 12 residues. CDR1 is MNHEY and CDR2 is SMNVEV in the germline V gene (reference sequence). CDR3 protein: CASSLFRGEQFF. CDR3 bases: TGTGCCAGCAGTCTCTTTAGGGGGGAGCAGTTCTTC.

This clone showed up just once. This chain joins TRBV2 and TRBJ2-2; 9 bases align to TRBD1. Germline V gives CDR1 SNHLY, CDR2 FYNNEI. The V gene end was trimmed by 5 bases and the J gene end by 7 bases; junction bases not matched to a gene: 5. The CDR3 runs 14 residues. CDR3 region: CASSPGTGSGELFF. Here the CDR3 DNA reads TGTGCCAGCAGTCCGGGGACAGGGAGCGGGGAGCTGTTTTTT.

A word on this clone: Additional DNA sequences in this sample encode the identical CDR3. The chain joins TRBV9 to TRBJ2-7; 7 bases align to TRBD2. Germline V gene lookup returns CDR1 SGDLS and CDR2 YYNGEE. The CDR3 extends over 14 amino acids. J gave up 2 bases and V 1 base, and 3 bases lay outside the gene matches. The CDR3 loop reads CASSVRGGAYEQYF. The CDR3 bases are TGTGCCAGCAGCGTACGTGGGGGGGCCTACGAGCAGTACTTC.

The V and J genes are TRBV28 and TRBJ2-3; a possible D gene is TRBD1 (6 bases). The length of the CDR3 is 14 residues. CDR1 MDHEN and CDR2 SYDVKM come from the germline V gene. Deletions cut 6 bases from V and 5 bases from J, with 15 bases between. CDR3 nucleotide sequence: TGTGCCAGCAGCGGAACAGGGTTTGAAGATACGCAGTATTTT. Translating it yields CASSGTGFEDTQYF.

V is TRBV7-9 and J is TRBJ1-2, with TRBD1 matching 9 bases. The CDR3 spans 14 residues. Germline V gene data show CDR1 as SEHNR and CDR2 as FQNEAQ (reference sequence). The ends lost 6 bases at V and 7 bases at J; junction bases unmatched: 9. As DNA, the CDR3 is TGTGCCAGCAGGACCGGACAGGGGTTAGCTGGCTACACCTTC. Translation gives CASRTGQGLAGYTF.

The V call is TRBV27, the J call TRBJ2-7, with D unresolved. This CDR3 contains 12 residues. Trimming stripped 6 bases from V and 2 bases from J, with 8 bases between. Germline assignment: CDR1 MNHEY and CDR2 SMNVEV (reference sequence). The CDR3 loop is CASRRVPYEQYF. DNA for the CDR3: TGTGCCAGCAGACGGGTTCCCTACGAGCAGTACTTC.

The rearrangement uses TRBV27 and TRBJ2-1, with TRBD2 identical over 7 bases. Germline CDR1 is MNHEY and CDR2 is SMNVEV (reference sequence). This CDR3 spans 15 amino acids. With 2 bases clipped from V and 5 bases from J, the junction kept 6 bases outside the gene matches. The DNA for the CDR3 is TGTGCCAGCAGTTTAGGCGGGAGTTACAACAATGAGCAGTTCTTC. Residues: CASSLGGSYNNEQFF.

This clone was observed a single time. The chain has TRBV2 and TRBJ1-3; a weak D match, TRBD1 (6 bases). The CDR3 has 13 amino acids. V lost 8 bases and J 4 bases, leaving 12 bases between the germline ends. Germline CDR1 is SNHLY and CDR2 is FYNNEI. The DNA for the CDR3 is TGTGCCAGCGGACAGCCCGTGGGAAACACCATATATTTT. Its translation is CASGQPVGNTIYF. The variable domain in full, completed from reference TRBV2 and TRBJ1-3, reads EPEVTQTPSHQVTQMGQEVILRCVPISNHLYFYWYRQILGQKVEFLVSFYNNEISEKSEIFDDQFSVERPDGSNFTLKIRSTKLEDSAMYFCASGQPVGNTIYFGEGSWLTVV.

The chain couples TRBV4-1 to TRBJ2-3; tentatively, D is TRBD2 (6 bases). The germline CDR1 and CDR2 sequences are MGHRA and YSYEKL. The CDR3 covers 15 residues. V shed 2 bases and J shed 4 bases, with 13 bases lying between them. For the CDR3, the DNA is TGCGCCAGCAGCCAACTAGGGAGGTCCGCAGATACGCAGTATTTT. This codes for CASSQLGRSADTQYF.

CDR3 residues: CASSLLQPPNVYYEQYF. Written as DNA, the CDR3 is TGTGCCAGCAGTTTACTACAGCCCCCTAACGTCTACTACGAGCAGTACTTC. This chain links TRBV27 with TRBJ2-7; D is uncertain. The V and J ends lost 2 bases and 3 bases respectively, with 20 bases between them. This CDR3 contains 17 residues. CDR1 is MNHEY and CDR2 is SMNVEV in the germline V gene (reference sequence).

The chain recombines TRBV29-1 with TRBJ1-4; D remains ambiguous. The V gene lost 6 bases and the J gene lost 0 bases, with 5 bases spanning the gap. Per germline, CDR1 SQVTM and CDR2 ANQGSEA. This CDR3 has 12 amino acids. The CDR3 loop reads CSVIATNEKLFF. The CDR3 region has the DNA TGCAGCGTCATTGCAACTAATGAAAAACTGTTTTTT.

V gene TRBV5-1 combines with J gene TRBJ2-3; 9 nucleotides match TRBD2. This CDR3 comprises 18 residues. Unmatched junction bases numbered 11, after V lost 0 bases and J lost 3 bases. Germline CDR1 and CDR2: SGHRS and YFSETQ. CDR3 sequence reads: CASSLGGLAGGQTDTQYF. The CDR3 coding sequence is TGCGCCAGCAGCTTGGGGGGCTTGGCGGGGGGGCAAACAGATACGCAGTATTTT.

In its sample, this clone was seen a few times. V usage is TRBV28 and J usage is TRBJ2-5, with TRBD1 identical over 10 bases. Per the germline V gene, CDR1 is MDHEN and CDR2 is SYDVKM. This CDR3 has 15 amino acids. V was pared by 7 bases and J by 4 bases, with 9 bases of the junction left unmatched. DNA for the CDR3: TGTGCCAGCACCTACGCCCGGGACAGGGGAGAGACCCAGTACTTC. Translated, it gives CASTYARDRGETQYF.

This chain links TRBV5-8 with TRBJ1-2, with TRBD1 matching over 9 bases. Looked up from germline, CDR1 is SGHTS and CDR2 is YDEGEE. V shed 5 bases, J shed 4 bases, and the junction held 6 bases outside the gene matches. The CDR3 extends over 14 amino acids. This CDR3 reads CASSRTGGGYGYTF. The CDR3 coding sequence is TGTGCCAGCAGTCGTACAGGGGGCGGCTATGGCTACACCTTC.

V and J are TRBV28 and TRBJ1-1, with 8 bases fitting TRBD1. V gave up 5 bases and J gave up 12 bases; unmatched junction bases: 20. The CDR3 covers 16 residues. Germline CDR1 reads MDHEN; CDR2 reads SYDVKM. DNA of the CDR3: TGTGCCAGCAGTGGGATCGGGACAGGTAGGGTGGAGGTATCTTTCTTT. The encoded protein is CASSGIGTGRVEVSFF.

The chain has TRBV10-1 and TRBJ1-2; D remains ambiguous. The V gene's germline CDR1 is WNHNN and CDR2 SYGVQD (reference sequence). Trimming pared 4 bases from V and 7 bases from J, leaving 7 bases between. The CDR3 contains 11 residues. This CDR3 reads CASSAVGGYTF. For the CDR3, the DNA is TGCGCCAGCAGTGCCGTCGGTGGCTACACCTTC.